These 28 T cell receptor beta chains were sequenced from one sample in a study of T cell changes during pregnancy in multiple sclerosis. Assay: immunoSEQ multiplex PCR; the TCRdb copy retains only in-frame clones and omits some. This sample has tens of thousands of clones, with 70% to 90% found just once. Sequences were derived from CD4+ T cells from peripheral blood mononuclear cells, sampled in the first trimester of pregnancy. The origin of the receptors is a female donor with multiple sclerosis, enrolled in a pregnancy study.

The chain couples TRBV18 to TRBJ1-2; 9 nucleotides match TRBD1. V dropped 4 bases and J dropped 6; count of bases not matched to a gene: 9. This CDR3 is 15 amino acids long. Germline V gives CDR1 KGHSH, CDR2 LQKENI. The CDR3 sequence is CASSLTGGPSDGYTF. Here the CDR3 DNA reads TGTGCCAGCTCACTAACAGGGGGCCCGAGTGATGGCTACACCTTC.

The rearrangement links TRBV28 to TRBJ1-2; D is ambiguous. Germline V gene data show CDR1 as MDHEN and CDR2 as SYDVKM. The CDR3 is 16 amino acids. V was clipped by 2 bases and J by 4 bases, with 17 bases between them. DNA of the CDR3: TGTGCCAGCAGTTTAGAAACGACGCGGAGACGCTATGGCTACACCTTC. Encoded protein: CASSLETTRRRYGYTF.

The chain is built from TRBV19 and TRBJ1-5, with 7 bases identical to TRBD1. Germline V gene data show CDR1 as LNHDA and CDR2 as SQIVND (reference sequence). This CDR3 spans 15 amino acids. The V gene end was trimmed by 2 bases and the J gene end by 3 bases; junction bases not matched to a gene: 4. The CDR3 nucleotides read TGTGCCAGTAGTATAACAGGGGCGACCAATCAGCCCCAGCATTTT. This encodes CASSITGATNQPQHF.

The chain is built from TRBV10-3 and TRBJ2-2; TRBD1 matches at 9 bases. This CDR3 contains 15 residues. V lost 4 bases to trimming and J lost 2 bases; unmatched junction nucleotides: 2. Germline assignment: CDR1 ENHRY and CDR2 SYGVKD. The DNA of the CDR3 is TGTGCCATCAGTGCGGGACAGGGTAACACCGGGGAGCTGTTTTTT. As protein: CAISAGQGNTGELFF.

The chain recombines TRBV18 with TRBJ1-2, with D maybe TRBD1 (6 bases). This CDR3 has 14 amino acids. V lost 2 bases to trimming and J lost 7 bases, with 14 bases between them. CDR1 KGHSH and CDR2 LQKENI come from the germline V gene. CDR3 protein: CASSPGGFNLGYTF. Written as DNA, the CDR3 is TGTGCCAGCTCACCAGGGGGCTTCAACCTTGGCTACACCTTC.

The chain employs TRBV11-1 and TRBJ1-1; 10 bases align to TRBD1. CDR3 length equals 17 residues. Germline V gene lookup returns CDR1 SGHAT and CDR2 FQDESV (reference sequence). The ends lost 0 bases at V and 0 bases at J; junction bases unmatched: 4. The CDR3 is CASSLARGQGLNTEAFF. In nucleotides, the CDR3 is TGTGCCAGCAGCTTAGCGAGGGGACAGGGGCTGAACACTGAAGCTTTCTTT. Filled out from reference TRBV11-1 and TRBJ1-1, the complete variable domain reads EAEVAQSPRYKITEKSQAVAFWCDPISGHATLYWYRQILGQGPELLVQFQDESVVDDSQLPKDRFSAERLKGVDSTLKIQPAELGDSAMYLCASSLARGQGLNTEAFFGQGTRLTVV.

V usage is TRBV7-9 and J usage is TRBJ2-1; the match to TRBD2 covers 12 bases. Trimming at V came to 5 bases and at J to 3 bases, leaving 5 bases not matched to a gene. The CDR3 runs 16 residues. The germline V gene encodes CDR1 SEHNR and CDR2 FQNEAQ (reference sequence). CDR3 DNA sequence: TGTGCCAGCAGCAGCACTAGCGGGAGGCTCTACAATGAGCAGTTCTTC. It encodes CASSSTSGRLYNEQFF.

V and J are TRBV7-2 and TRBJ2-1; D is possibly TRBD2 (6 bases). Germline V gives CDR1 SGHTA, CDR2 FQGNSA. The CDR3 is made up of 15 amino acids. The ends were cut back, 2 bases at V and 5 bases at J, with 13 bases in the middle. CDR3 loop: CASSLTGVNNNEQFF. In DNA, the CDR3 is TGTGCCAGCAGCTTAACGGGAGTAAACAACAATGAGCAGTTCTTC.

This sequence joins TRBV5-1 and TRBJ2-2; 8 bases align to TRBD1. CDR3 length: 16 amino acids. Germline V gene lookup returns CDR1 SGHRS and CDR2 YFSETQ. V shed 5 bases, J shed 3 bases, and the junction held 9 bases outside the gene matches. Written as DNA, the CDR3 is TGCGCCAGCAGACGCCTGACAGGGGCGGACACCGGGGAGCTGTTTTTT. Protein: CASRRLTGADTGELFF.

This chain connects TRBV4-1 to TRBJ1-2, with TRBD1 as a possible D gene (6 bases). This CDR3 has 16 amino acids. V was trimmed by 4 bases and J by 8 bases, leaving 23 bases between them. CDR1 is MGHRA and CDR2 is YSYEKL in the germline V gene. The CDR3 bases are TGCGCCAGCAGCCCTTCCGTAGGTGACAGGAGGTACGGCTACACCTTC. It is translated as CASSPSVGDRRYGYTF.

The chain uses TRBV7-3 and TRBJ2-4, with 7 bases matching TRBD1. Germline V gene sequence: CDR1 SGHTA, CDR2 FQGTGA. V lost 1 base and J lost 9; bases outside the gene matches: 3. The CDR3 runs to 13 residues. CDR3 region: CASSLIGGGIQYF. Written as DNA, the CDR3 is TGTGCCAGCAGCTTAATAGGGGGCGGCATTCAGTACTTC.

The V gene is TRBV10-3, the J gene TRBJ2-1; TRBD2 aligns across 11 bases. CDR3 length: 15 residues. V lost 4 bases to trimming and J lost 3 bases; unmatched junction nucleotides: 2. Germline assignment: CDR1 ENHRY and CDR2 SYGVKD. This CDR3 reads CAISGSGGGYNEQFF. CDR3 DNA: TGTGCCATCAGTGGTAGCGGGGGGGGCTACAATGAGCAGTTCTTC.

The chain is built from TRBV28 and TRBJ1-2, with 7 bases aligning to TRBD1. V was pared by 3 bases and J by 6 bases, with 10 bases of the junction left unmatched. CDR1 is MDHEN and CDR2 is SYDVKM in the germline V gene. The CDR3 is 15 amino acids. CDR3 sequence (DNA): TGTGCCAGCAGTTTTAGACTGACAGGGTGGAATGGCTACACCTTC. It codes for CASSFRLTGWNGYTF.

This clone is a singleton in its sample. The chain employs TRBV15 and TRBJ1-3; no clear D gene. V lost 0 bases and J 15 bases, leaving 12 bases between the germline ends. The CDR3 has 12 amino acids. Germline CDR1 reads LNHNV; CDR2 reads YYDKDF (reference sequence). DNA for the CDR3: TGTGCCACCAGCAGAGAGGGCTCACCGGCATATTTT. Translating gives CATSREGSPAYF.

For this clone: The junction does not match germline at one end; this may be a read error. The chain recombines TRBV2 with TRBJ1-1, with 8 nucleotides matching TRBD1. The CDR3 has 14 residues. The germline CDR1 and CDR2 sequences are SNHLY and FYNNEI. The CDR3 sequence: CASSAMGQAPEAFF. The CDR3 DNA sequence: TGTGCCAGCAGTGCGATGGGACAGGCGCCTGAGGCTTTCTTT.

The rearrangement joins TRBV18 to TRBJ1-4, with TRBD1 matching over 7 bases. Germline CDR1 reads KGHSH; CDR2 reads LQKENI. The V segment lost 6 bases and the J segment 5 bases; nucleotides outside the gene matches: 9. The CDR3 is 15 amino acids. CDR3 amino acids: CASSRGGQVNEKLFF. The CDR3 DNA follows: TGTGCCAGCTCGCGAGGAGGACAGGTGAATGAAAAACTGTTTTTT.

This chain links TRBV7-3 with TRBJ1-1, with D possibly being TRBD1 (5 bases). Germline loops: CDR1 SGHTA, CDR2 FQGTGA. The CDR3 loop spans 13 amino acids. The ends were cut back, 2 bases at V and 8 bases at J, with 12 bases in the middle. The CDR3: CASSLVGQREAFF. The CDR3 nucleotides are TGTGCCAGCAGCTTAGTGGGGCAGCGCGAAGCTTTCTTT.

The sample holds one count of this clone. In DNA form, the CDR3 reads TGTGCCAGCAGTTACGGGACAGTACCCTACGAGCAGTACTTC. Amino acid sequence: CASSYGTVPYEQYF. V is TRBV6-5 and J is TRBJ2-7; 7 bases fit TRBD1. The germline CDR1 and CDR2 sequences are MNHEY and SVGAGI. J was trimmed by 2 bases and V by 2 bases; bases with no gene match: 3. This CDR3 is built from 14 residues.

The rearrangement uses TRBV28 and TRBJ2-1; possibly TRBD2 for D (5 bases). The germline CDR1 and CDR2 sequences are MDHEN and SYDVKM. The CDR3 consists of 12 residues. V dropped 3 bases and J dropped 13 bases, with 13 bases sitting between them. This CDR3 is CASSLIGKGQFF. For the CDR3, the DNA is TGTGCCAGCAGTTTGATCGGGAAGGGTCAGTTCTTC.

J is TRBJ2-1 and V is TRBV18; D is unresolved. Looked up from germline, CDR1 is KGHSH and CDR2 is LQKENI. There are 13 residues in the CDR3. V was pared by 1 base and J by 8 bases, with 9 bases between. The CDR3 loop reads CASSPLSGYEQFF. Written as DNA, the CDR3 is TGTGCCAGCTCACCACTTTCAGGCTATGAGCAGTTCTTC.

The DNA for the CDR3 is TGTGCCAGCCCCCCGGCAGGCGCCTACAATGAGCAGTTCTTC. Its translation: CASPPAGAYNEQFF. The genes are TRBV28 and TRBJ2-1; D unclear. The V end was cut by 8 bases, the J end by 2 bases, with 13 bases between. CDR3 length: 14 amino acids. Germline CDR1 is MDHEN and CDR2 is SYDVKM.

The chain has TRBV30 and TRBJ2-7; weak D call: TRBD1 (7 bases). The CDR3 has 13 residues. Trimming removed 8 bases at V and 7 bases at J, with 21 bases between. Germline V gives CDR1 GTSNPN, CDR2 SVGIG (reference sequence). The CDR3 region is CAAQRRGLREQYF. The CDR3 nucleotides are TGTGCCGCCCAGCGGAGGGGGCTTCGGGAGCAGTACTTC.

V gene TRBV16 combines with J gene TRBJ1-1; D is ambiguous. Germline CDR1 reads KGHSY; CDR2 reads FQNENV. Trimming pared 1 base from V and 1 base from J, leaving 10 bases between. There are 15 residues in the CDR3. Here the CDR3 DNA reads TGTGCCAGCAGCCAATTTGGGCGGGGGAACACTGAAGCTTTCTTT. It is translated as CASSQFGRGNTEAFF.

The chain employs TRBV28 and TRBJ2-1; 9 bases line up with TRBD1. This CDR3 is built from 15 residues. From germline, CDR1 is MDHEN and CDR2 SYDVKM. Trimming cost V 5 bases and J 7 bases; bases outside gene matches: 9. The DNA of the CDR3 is TGTGCCAGCAGTAGGGCGGGACAGGGTTTAAATGAGCAGTTCTTC. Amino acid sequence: CASSRAGQGLNEQFF.

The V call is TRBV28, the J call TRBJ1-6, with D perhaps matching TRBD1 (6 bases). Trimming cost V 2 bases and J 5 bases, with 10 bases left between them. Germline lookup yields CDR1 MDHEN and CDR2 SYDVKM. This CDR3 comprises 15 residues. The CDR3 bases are TGTGCCAGCAGTTTACGGACAGCCGATAATTCACCCCTCCACTTT. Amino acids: CASSLRTADNSPLHF.

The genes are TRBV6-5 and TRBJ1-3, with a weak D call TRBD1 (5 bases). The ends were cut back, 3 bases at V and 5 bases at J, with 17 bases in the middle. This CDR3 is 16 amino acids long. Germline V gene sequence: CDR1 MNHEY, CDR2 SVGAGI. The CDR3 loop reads CASSYNPSGGRNTIYF. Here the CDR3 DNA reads TGTGCCAGCAGTTATAATCCCTCGGGGGGGAGAAACACCATATATTTT.

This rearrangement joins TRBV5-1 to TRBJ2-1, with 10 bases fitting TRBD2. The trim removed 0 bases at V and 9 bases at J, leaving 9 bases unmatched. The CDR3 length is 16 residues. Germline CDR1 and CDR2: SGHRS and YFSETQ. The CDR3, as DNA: TGCGCCAGCAGCTTGGGTGGGACTAGCGAGTTCAGTGAGCAGTTCTTC. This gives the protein CASSLGGTSEFSEQFF.

Here the CDR3 reads CAIDSGSSYNEQFF. DNA of the CDR3: TGTGCCATAGATAGCGGGAGCTCCTACAATGAGCAGTTCTTC. The chain links TRBV10-3 to TRBJ2-1; 9 bases fit TRBD2. This CDR3 comprises 14 residues. J lost 0 bases, V lost 9 bases, and 3 bases had no gene match. Germline V CDR1 and CDR2: ENHRY, SYGVKD.